A selection of T cell receptor beta chains follows, all from one sample in a study of chemoradiotherapy in HPV16-positive cancers. Assay: immunoSEQ multiplex PCR; the TCRdb copy retains only in-frame clones and omits some. The sample lists more than 15,000 clones, roughly 90% occurring once. The sequencing here drew on blood, taken from a patient who underwent chemoradiotherapy. The source is a human donor with HPV-associated anogenital cancer. The CDR3 runs from the conserved cysteine through the conserved F or W. A D gene is named only where the DNA matches it firmly. Some rows mark clone size as missing; the rest say once, few, many or name a class of expanded clone.

>.|TRBJ2-7|TRBV4-1|15|.
CASSQAFQGSYEQYF
TGCGCCAGCAGCCAAGCGTTCCAGGGGAGCTACGAGCAGTACTTC
>.|TRBJ1-6|TRBV4-2|14|.
CASSQESENSPLHF
TGTGCCAGCAGCCAAGAGTCTGAGAATTCACCCCTCCACTTT
>.|TRBJ2-7|TRBV18|15|.
CASFPTGTATYEQYF
TGTGCCAGCTTTCCAACCGGGACGGCCACCTACGAGCAGTACTTC
>.|TRBJ1-2|TRBV15|15|.
CATSRSSRDNYGYTF
TGTGCCACCAGCAGATCATCCAGGGACAACTATGGCTACACCTTC
>.|TRBJ1-1|TRBV7-6|15|TRBD1
CASRGQGASGTEAFF
TGTGCCTCCCGGGGGCAGGGGGCTTCGGGCACTGAAGCTTTCTTT
>.|TRBJ2-5|TRBV7-2|13|.
CASSLRGQETQYF
TGTGCCAGCAGCTTACGGGGGCAAGAGACCCAGTACTTC
>.|TRBJ2-1|TRBV5-6|14|.
CASSFDTSYNEQFF
TGTGCCAGCAGCTTCGACACCTCCTACAATGAGCAGTTCTTC
>.|TRBJ2-3|TRBV5-6|13|.
CASRREAADTQYF
TGTGCCAGCAGGAGGGAGGCGGCAGATACGCAGTATTTT
>.|TRBJ1-5|TRBV7-9|15|TRBD1
CASSPITGVNQPQHF
TGTGCCAGCAGCCCGATTACAGGGGTCAATCAGCCCCAGCATTTT
>.|TRBJ2-4|TRBV9|15|TRBD2
CASSEGTSGGNIQYF
TGTGCCAGCAGCGAAGGGACTAGCGGGGGGAACATTCAGTACTTC
>once|TRBJ2-3|TRBV5-4|14|TRBD2
CASGLAGGLGTQYF
TGTGCCAGCGGGTTAGCGGGGGGGCTAGGTACGCAGTATTTT
>.|TRBJ1-3|TRBV5-6|16|.
CASSLAGGPSGNTIYF
TGTGCCAGCAGCTTGGCGGGCGGCCCCTCTGGAAACACCATATATTTT
>.|TRBJ1-2|TRBV29-1|13|TRBD1
CSGSPGQGYGYTF
TGCAGCGGATCTCCGGGACAGGGCTATGGCTACACCTTC
>.|TRBJ1-2|TRBV6-6|14|TRBD1
CASSPTGANYGYTF
TGTGCCAGCAGTCCGACAGGGGCTAACTATGGCTACACCTTC
>.|TRBJ2-1|TRBV6-1|15|TRBD1
CASSPPDRMGNEQFF
TGTGCCAGCAGTCCCCCGGACAGGATGGGCAATGAGCAGTTCTTC
>.|TRBJ1-5|TRBV5-5|15|.
CASSLEGQGNQPQHF
TGTGCCAGCAGCTTGGAAGGGCAGGGCAATCAGCCCCAGCATTTT
>.|TRBJ1-6|TRBV27|13|.
CASSLSNNSPLHF
TGTGCCAGCAGTTTATCGAACAATTCACCCCTCCACTTT
>.|TRBJ1-1|TRBV27|14|.
CATLTGDGRFEAFF
TGTGCCACCCTAACGGGGGACGGCCGCTTTGAAGCTTTCTTT
>.|TRBJ1-1|TRBV6-5|13|.
CASSYLVNTEAFF
TGTGCCAGCAGTTACTTAGTGAACACTGAAGCTTTCTTT
>.|TRBJ1-1|TRBV6-4|13|.
CASRLGPNTEAFF
TGTGCCAGCCGTTTAGGGCCGAACACTGAAGCTTTCTTT
>.|TRBJ2-7|TRBV27|13|.
CASSQGSSYEQYF
TGTGCCAGCAGCCAGGGTTCCTCCTACGAGCAGTACTTC
>.|TRBJ1-3|TRBV4-3|15|.
CASSQAVSRGNTIYF
TGCGCCAGCAGCCAAGCTGTAAGCAGAGGAAACACCATATATTTT
>.|TRBJ2-5|TRBV15|14|TRBD1
CATSRIQGEETQYF
TGTGCCACCAGCAGGATTCAGGGGGAAGAGACCCAGTACTTC
>few|TRBJ2-5|TRBV11-2|17|TRBD2
CASSPQTGGAEQETQYF
TGTGCCAGCAGCCCCCAAACCGGGGGGGCGGAACAAGAGACCCAGTACTTC
>once|TRBJ2-1|TRBV2|14|.
CASRGSGPRNEQFF
TGTGCCAGCAGGGGGTCGGGCCCGCGGAATGAGCAGTTCTTC
>.|TRBJ2-5|TRBV5-4|15|TRBD2
CASSLLAGYQETQYF
TGTGCCAGCAGCTTACTAGCGGGGTACCAAGAGACCCAGTACTTC
>.|TRBJ1-1|TRBV18|16|TRBD1
CASSQNPGQGLTEAFF
TGTGCCAGCTCACAGAACCCGGGACAGGGCCTCACTGAAGCTTTCTTT
>.|TRBJ1-6|TRBV5-8|13|.
CASGVAGNSPLHF
TGTGCCAGCGGGGTGGCGGGGAATTCACCCCTCCACTTT